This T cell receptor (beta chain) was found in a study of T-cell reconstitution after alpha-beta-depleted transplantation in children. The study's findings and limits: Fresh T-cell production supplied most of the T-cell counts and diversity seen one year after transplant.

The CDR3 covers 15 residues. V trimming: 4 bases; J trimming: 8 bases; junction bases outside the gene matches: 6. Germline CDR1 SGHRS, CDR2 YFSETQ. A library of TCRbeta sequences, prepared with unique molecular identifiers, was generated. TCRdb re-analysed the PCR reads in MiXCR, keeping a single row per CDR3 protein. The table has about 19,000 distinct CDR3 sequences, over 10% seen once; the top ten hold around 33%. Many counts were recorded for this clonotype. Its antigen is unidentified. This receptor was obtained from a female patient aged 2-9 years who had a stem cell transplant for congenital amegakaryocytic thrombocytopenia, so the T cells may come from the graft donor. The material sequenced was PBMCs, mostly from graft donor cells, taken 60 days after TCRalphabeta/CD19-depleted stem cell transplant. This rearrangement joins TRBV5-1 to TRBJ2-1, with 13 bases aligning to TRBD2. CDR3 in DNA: TGCGCCAGCAGCCCTCGGACTAGCGGGAGTCATGAGCAGTTCTTC. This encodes CASSPRTSGSHEQFF.